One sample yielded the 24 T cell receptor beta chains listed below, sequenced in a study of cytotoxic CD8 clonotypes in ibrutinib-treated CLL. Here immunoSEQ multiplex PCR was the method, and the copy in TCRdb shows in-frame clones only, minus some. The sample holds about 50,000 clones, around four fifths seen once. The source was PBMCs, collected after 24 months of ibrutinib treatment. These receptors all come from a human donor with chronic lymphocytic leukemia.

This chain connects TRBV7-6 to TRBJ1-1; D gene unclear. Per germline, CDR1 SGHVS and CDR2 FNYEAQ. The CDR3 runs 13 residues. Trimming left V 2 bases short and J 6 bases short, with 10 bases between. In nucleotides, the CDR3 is TGTGCCAGCAGCTTATATGAGCACGCTGAAGCTTTCTTT. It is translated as CASSLYEHAEAFF.

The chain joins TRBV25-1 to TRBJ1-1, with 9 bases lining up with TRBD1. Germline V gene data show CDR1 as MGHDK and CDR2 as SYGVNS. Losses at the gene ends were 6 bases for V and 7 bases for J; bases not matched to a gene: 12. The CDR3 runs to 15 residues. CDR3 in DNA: TGTGCCAGCAGACAAACCGGGACAGGGTATCTTGAAGCTTTCTTT. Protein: CASRQTGTGYLEAFF.

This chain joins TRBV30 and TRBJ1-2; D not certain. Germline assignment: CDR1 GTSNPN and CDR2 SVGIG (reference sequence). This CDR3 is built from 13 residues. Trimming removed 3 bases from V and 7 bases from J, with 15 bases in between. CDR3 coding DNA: TGTGCCTGGAGAGGTTTGGGTCTTAGTGGCTACACCTTC. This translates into CAWRGLGLSGYTF.

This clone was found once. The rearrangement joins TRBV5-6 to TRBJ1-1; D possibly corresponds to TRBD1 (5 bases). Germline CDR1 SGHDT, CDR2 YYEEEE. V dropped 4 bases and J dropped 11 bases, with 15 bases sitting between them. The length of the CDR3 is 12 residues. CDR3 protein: CASSPARGGAFF. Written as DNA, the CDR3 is TGTGCCAGCAGCCCGGCTCGGGGGGGTGCTTTCTTT.

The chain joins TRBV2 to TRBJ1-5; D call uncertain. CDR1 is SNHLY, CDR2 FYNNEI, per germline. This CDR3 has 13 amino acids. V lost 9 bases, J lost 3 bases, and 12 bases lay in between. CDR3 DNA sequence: TGTGCCAGTCGGACCAGCGACAATCAGCCCCAGCATTTT. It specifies CASRTSDNQPQHF. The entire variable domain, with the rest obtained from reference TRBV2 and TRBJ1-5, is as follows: EPEVTQTPSHQVTQMGQEVILRCVPISNHLYFYWYRQILGQKVEFLVSFYNNEISEKSEIFDDQFSVERPDGSNFTLKIRSTKLEDSAMYFCASRTSDNQPQHFGDGTRLSIL.

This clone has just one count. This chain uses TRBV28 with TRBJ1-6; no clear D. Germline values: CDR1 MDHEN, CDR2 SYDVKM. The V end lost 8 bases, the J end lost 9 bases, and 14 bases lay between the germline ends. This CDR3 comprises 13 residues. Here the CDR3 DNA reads TGTGCCAGCGCCACCCCCGTTAGTTCACCCCTCCACTTT. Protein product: CASATPVSSPLHF.

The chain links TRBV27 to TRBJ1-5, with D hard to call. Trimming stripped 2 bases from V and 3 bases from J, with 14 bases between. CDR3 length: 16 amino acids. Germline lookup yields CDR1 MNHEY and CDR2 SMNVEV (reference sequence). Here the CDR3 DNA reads TGTGCCAGCAGTTTAGGATGGGGAAGGGACAATCAGCCCCAGCATTTT. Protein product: CASSLGWGRDNQPQHF.

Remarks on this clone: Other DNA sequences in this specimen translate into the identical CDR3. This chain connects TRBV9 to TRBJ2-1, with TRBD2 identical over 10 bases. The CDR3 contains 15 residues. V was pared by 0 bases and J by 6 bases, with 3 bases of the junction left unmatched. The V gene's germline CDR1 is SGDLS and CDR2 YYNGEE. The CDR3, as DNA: TGTGCCAGCAGCGTAGTGTCTAGCGGGGGCAATGAGCAGTTCTTC. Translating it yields CASSVVSSGGNEQFF.

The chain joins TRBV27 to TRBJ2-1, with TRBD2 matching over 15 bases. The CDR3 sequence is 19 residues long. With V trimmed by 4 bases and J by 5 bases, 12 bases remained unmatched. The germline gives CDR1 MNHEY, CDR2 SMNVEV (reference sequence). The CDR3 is CASSSRTSGRAQFDNEQFF. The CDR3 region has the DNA TGTGCCAGCAGTTCTAGGACTAGCGGGAGGGCCCAGTTTGACAATGAGCAGTTCTTC.

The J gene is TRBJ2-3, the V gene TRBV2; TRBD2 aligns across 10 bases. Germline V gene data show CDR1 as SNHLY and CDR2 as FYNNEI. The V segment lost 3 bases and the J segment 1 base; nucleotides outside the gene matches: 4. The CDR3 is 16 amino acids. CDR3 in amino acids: CASSDVAGGGTDTQYF. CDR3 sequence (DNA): TGTGCCAGCAGTGACGTAGCGGGAGGTGGCACAGATACGCAGTATTTT.

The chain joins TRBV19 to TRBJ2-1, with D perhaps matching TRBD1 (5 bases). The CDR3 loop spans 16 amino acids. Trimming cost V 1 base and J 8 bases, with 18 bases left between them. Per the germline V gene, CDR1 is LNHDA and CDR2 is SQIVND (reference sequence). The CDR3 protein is CASSIVARVGSHEQFF. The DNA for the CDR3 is TGTGCCAGTAGTATAGTCGCCAGGGTAGGCTCTCATGAGCAGTTCTTC.

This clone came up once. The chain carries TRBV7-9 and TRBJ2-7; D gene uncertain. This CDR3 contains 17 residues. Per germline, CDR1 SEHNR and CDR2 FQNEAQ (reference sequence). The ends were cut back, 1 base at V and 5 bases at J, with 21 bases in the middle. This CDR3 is CASSLDGRPMGLDEQYF. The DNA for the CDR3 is TGTGCCAGCAGCTTAGATGGCCGGCCTATGGGCCTCGACGAGCAGTACTTC. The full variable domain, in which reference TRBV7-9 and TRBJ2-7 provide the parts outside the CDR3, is DTGVSQNPRHKITKRGQNVTFRCDPISEHNRLYWYRQTLGQGPEFLTYFQNEAQLEKSRLLSDRFSAERPKGSFSTLEIQRTEQGDSAMYLCASSLDGRPMGLDEQYFGPGTRLTVT.

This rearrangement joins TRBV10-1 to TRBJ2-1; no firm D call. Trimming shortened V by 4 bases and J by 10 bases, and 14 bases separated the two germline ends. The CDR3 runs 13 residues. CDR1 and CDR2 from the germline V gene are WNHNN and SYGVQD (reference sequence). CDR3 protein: CASSAPNSPEQFF. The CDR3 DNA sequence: TGCGCCAGCAGTGCTCCAAACTCCCCGGAGCAGTTCTTC.

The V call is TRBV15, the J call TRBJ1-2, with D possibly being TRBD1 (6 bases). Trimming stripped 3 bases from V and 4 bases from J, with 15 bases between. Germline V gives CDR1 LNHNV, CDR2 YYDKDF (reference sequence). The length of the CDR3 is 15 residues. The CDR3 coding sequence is TGTGCCACCAGCAGGGACATAGGACAGTTCTATGGCTACACCTTC. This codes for CATSRDIGQFYGYTF.

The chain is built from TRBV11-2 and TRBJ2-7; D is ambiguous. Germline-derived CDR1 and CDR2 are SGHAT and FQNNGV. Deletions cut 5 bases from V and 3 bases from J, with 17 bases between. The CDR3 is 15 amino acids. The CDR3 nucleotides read TGTGCCAGCAGCCGAGTTTTTGGACCGAGCTACGAGCAGTACTTC. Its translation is CASSRVFGPSYEQYF. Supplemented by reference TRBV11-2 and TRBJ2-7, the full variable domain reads EAGVAQSPRYKIIEKRQSVAFWCNPISGHATLYWYQQILGQGPKLLIQFQNNGVVDDSQLPKDRFSAERLKGVDSTLKIQPAKLEDSAVYLCASSRVFGPSYEQYFGPGTRLTVT.

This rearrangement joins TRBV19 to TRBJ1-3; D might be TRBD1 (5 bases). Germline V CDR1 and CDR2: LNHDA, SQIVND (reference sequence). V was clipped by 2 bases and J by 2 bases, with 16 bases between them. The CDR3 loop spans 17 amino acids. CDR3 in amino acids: CASSIRRQVGPGNTIYF. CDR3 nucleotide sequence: TGTGCCAGTAGTATAAGACGGCAGGTGGGGCCTGGAAACACCATATATTTT.

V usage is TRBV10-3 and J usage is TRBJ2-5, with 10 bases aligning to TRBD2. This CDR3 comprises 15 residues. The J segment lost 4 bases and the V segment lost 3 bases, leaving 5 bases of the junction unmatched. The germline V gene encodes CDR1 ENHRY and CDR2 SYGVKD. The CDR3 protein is CAISDVAGGGETQYF. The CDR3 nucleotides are TGTGCCATCAGTGATGTAGCGGGAGGAGGAGAGACCCAGTACTTC.

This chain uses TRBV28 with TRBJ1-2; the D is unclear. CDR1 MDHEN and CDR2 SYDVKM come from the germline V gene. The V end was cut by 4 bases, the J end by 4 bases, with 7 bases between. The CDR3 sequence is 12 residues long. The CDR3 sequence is CASSSHTYGYTF. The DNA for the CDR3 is TGTGCCAGCAGTTCGCACACCTATGGCTACACCTTC.

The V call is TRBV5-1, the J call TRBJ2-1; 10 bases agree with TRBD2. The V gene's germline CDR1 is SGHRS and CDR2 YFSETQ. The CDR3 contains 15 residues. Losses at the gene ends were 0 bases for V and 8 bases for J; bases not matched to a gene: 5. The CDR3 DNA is TGCGCCAGCAGCTTGGATGGGCTAGCGGGAGATGAGCAGTTCTTC. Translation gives CASSLDGLAGDEQFF. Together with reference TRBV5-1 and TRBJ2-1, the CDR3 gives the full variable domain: KAGVTQTPRYLIKTRGQQVTLSCSPISGHRSVSWYQQTPGQGLQFLFEYFSETQRNKGNFPGRFSGRQFSNSRSEMNVSTLELGDSALYLCASSLDGLAGDEQFFGPGTRLTVL.

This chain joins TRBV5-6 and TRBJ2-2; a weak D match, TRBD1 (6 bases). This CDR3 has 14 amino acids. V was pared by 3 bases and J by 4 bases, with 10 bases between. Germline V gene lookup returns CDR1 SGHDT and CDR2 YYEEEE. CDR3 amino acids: CASSYRTATGELFF. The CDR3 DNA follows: TGTGCCAGCAGCTACCGGACAGCCACCGGGGAGCTGTTTTTT.

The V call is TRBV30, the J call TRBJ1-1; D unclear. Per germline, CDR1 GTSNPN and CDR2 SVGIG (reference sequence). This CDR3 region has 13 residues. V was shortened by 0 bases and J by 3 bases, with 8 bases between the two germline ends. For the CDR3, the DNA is TGTGCCTGGAGTGTACCCGGAGACACTGAAGCTTTCTTT. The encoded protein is CAWSVPGDTEAFF.

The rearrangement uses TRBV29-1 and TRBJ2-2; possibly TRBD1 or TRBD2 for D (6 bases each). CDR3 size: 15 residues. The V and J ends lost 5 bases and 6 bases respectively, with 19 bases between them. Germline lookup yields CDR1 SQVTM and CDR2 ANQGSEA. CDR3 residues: CSVLEGERTPGELFF. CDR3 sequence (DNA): TGCAGCGTTTTGGAGGGGGAAAGGACTCCCGGGGAGCTGTTTTTT.

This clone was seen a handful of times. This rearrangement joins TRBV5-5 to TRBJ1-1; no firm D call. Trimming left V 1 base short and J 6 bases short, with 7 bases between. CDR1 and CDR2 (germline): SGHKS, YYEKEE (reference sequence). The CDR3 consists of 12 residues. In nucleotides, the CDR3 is TGTGCCAGCAGCTTGCCCGGTTCTGAAGCTTTCTTT. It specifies CASSLPGSEAFF.

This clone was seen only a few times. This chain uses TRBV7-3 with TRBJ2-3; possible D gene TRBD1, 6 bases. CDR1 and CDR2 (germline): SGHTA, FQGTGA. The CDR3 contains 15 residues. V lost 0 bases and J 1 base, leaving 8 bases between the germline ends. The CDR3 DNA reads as TGTGCCAGCAGCTTAACCCGGACAGGCACAGATACGCAGTATTTT. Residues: CASSLTRTGTDTQYF. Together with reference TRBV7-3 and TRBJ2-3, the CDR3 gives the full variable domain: GAGVSQTPSNKVTEKGKYVELRCDPISGHTALYWYRQSLGQGPEFLIYFQGTGAADDSGLPNDRFFAVRPEGSVSTLKIQRTERGDSAVYLCASSLTRTGTDTQYFGPGTRLTVL.